These 21 T cell receptor beta chains were all obtained from the same sample, sequenced in a study of T cell changes during pregnancy in multiple sclerosis. Sequencing was performed with immunoSEQ multiplex PCR; in TCRdb, only in-frame clones are kept and a portion is missing. Here the sample spans roughly 55,000 clones, roughly 90% being singletons. Sequencing was performed on CD4+ T cells from peripheral blood mononuclear cells, taken after pregnancy. These receptors were collected from a female donor in good health, enrolled as a control in a pregnancy study.

The chain recombines TRBV7-9 with TRBJ2-1; TRBD2 is a possible D gene (5 bases). The CDR3 sequence is 16 residues long. Germline values: CDR1 SEHNR, CDR2 FQNEAQ (reference sequence). Trimming took 2 bases from V and 9 from J, leaving 20 bases between them. CDR3 nucleotide sequence: TGTGCCAGCAGCTTATGGTACGGGGAGCAGTCTAGTGAGCAGTTCTTC. This encodes CASSLWYGEQSSEQFF.

This chain connects TRBV4-1 to TRBJ2-7; 9 nucleotides align to TRBD2. V shed 3 bases, J shed 7 bases, and the junction held 16 bases outside the gene matches. Germline V gene sequence: CDR1 MGHRA, CDR2 YSYEKL. The CDR3 covers 17 residues. In DNA, the CDR3 is TGCGCCAGCAGCCAGCCGTCAGGCGGGGGGGCCCTACGGGAGCAGTACTTC. This translates into CASSQPSGGGALREQYF.

The rearrangement joins TRBV5-1 to TRBJ1-2, with TRBD1 matching 10 bases. The CDR3 is 13 amino acids. The germline CDR1 and CDR2 sequences are SGHRS and YFSETQ. Trimming took 4 bases from V and 7 from J; bases not matched to a gene: 4. The CDR3 region has the DNA TGCGCCAGCAGCATAGGGACAGGGGCTGGCTACACCTTC. Translating gives CASSIGTGAGYTF.

The chain uses TRBV15 and TRBJ1-2; no clear D gene. Trimming removed 1 base from V and 4 bases from J, with 7 bases in between. CDR1 is LNHNV, CDR2 YYDKDF, per germline (reference sequence). The CDR3 loop spans 13 amino acids. DNA of the CDR3: TGTGCCACCAGCAGAGGGGCAGGCTATGGCTACACCTTC. It yields the protein CATSRGAGYGYTF. The variable domain in full, completed from reference TRBV15 and TRBJ1-2, reads DAMVIQNPRYQVTQFGKPVTLSCSQTLNHNVMYWYQQKSSQAPKLLFHYYDKDFNNEADTPDNFQSRRPNTSFCFLDIRSPGLGDTAMYLCATSRGAGYGYTFGSGTRLTVV.

The chain links TRBV5-8 to TRBJ1-5; unclear D gene. There are 15 residues in the CDR3. The V gene's germline CDR1 is SGHTS and CDR2 YDEGEE. The V end lost 0 bases, the J end lost 0 bases, and 7 bases lay between the germline ends. Written as DNA, the CDR3 is TGTGCCAGCAGCTTGGGCGGGGATAGCAATCAGCCCCAGCATTTT. It encodes CASSLGGDSNQPQHF.

The chain recombines TRBV20-1 with TRBJ2-7; 7 positions match TRBD2. CDR1 DFQATT and CDR2 SNEGSKA come from the germline V gene (reference sequence). V trimming: 6 bases; J trimming: 6 bases; junction bases outside the gene matches: 5. The CDR3 has 11 residues. The CDR3 DNA follows: TGCAGTGCCCGGGAGGATAGCGAGCAGTACTTC. Amino acids: CSAREDSEQYF.

This chain joins TRBV20-1 and TRBJ2-5; D is uncertain. V was cut by 4 bases and J by 2 bases, with 2 bases left in between. The CDR3 is 10 residues long. The germline V gene encodes CDR1 DFQATT and CDR2 SNEGSKA (reference sequence). The CDR3 here is CSATQETQYF. CDR3 DNA: TGCAGTGCTACTCAAGAGACCCAGTACTTC.

The chain combines TRBV5-1 with TRBJ2-1, with 14 bases identical to TRBD2. Per the germline V gene, CDR1 is SGHRS and CDR2 is YFSETQ. V was pared by 3 bases and J by 8 bases, with 13 bases of the junction left unmatched. This CDR3 contains 18 residues. The CDR3 protein is CASSSGLAGAPYRDEQFF. The CDR3, as DNA: TGCGCCAGCAGCTCGGGACTAGCGGGGGCCCCCTACCGGGATGAGCAGTTCTTC.

The chain is built from TRBV7-9 and TRBJ2-3; 9 bases map to TRBD1. After removal of 2 bases from V and 0 bases from J, the junction contained 3 bases not matched to a gene. Germline V gene sequence: CDR1 SEHNR, CDR2 FQNEAQ (reference sequence). This CDR3 is built from 16 residues. CDR3 in DNA: TGTGCCAGCAGCTTAAAGACAGGGGGTAGCACAGATACGCAGTATTTT. Translated, it gives CASSLKTGGSTDTQYF.

The CDR3 bases are TGTGCCAGCAGTGATACCGGGGAGGCCAACTATGGCTACACCTTC. It encodes CASSDTGEANYGYTF. This chain uses TRBV6-1 with TRBJ1-2; D not resolved. Germline values: CDR1 MNHNS, CDR2 SASEGT. V lost 3 bases to trimming and J lost 2 bases, with 13 bases between them. The CDR3 runs 15 residues.

This sequence joins TRBV15 and TRBJ2-7; TRBD1 is a possible D gene (5 bases). CDR1 is LNHNV, CDR2 YYDKDF, per germline (reference sequence). CDR3 size: 15 residues. The V gene lost 4 bases and the J gene lost 3 bases, with 16 bases spanning the gap. CDR3 sequence: CATSKGHQGYYEQYF. The CDR3 DNA follows: TGTGCCACCAGCAAAGGGCACCAGGGCTACTACGAGCAGTACTTC.

The chain recombines TRBV15 with TRBJ2-3; TRBD2 might be the D (6 bases). This CDR3 has 16 residues. Germline V lookup: CDR1 LNHNV, CDR2 YYDKDF (reference sequence). V lost 5 bases and J lost 1, with 16 bases in between. Written as DNA, the CDR3 is TGTGCCACCAGCGGAGGGGTGGGCAGGGGCACAGATACGCAGTATTTT. Its translation is CATSGGVGRGTDTQYF.

CDR3 sequence reads: CASSFSQGLRSGANVLTF. The DNA for the CDR3 is TGTGCCAGCAGTTTTAGCCAGGGTCTCCGGAGTGGGGCCAACGTCCTGACTTTC. V and J are TRBV28 and TRBJ2-6; TRBD1 is a possible D gene (5 bases). In germline, CDR1 is MDHEN, CDR2 SYDVKM. CDR3 length: 18 amino acids. Trimming removed 3 bases at V and 3 bases at J, with 18 bases between.

The chain carries TRBV18 and TRBJ1-1, with D possibly matching TRBD1 (5 bases). The CDR3 loop spans 13 amino acids. Trimming took 10 bases from V and 1 from J, leaving 13 bases between them. The germline V gene encodes CDR1 KGHSH and CDR2 LQKENI. The DNA of the CDR3 is TGTGCCACTAAACCACAGGAGAACACTGAAGCTTTCTTT. Protein sequence: CATKPQENTEAFF.

The V and J genes are TRBV19 and TRBJ2-3, with 8 positions matching TRBD2. CDR1 is LNHDA, CDR2 SQIVND, per germline (reference sequence). The CDR3 has 15 amino acids. Trimming took 9 bases from V and 4 from J; bases not matched to a gene: 12. CDR3 coding DNA: TGTGCCAGCCGGGGGGGCCAACACGTCGCAGATACGCAGTATTTT. Its translation: CASRGGQHVADTQYF.

This clone was counted a single time. The chain combines TRBV28 with TRBJ1-6; perhaps TRBD1 as D (5 bases). CDR1 and CDR2 (germline): MDHEN, SYDVKM. CDR3 size: 15 residues. V was cut by 6 bases and J by 9 bases, with 18 bases left in between. The CDR3 DNA sequence: TGTGCCAGCAGCGGGGGGGGATCGAAAGGTTCACCCCTCCACTTT. It yields the protein CASSGGGSKGSPLHF.

About this clone: This sample includes further DNA sequences coding for the same CDR3. The chain links TRBV7-2 to TRBJ1-2, with D possibly matching TRBD1 (5 bases). V lost 4 bases and J lost 4, with 7 bases in between. The CDR3 length is 12 residues. The germline V gene encodes CDR1 SGHTA and CDR2 FQGNSA. The DNA for the CDR3 is TGTGCCAGCAGCTCCCAGGGCTATGGCTACACCTTC. This sequence encodes CASSSQGYGYTF. Complete variable domain (other parts from reference TRBV7-2 and TRBJ1-2): GAGVSQSPSNKVTEKGKDVELRCDPISGHTALYWYRQSLGQGLEFLIYFQGNSAPDKSGLPSDRFSAERTGGSVSTLTIQRTQQEDSAVYLCASSSQGYGYTFGSGTRLTVV.

The chain uses TRBV6-5 and TRBJ1-1, with D hard to call. The germline V gene encodes CDR1 MNHEY and CDR2 SVGAGI. The ends were cut back, 4 bases at V and 7 bases at J, with 16 bases in the middle. The CDR3 runs 14 residues. This CDR3 is CASSSSGRRREAFF. As DNA, the CDR3 is TGTGCCAGCAGTTCATCGGGGAGGCGGCGTGAAGCTTTCTTT.

The genes are TRBV5-6 and TRBJ1-4; D is undetermined. Trimming shortened V by 4 bases and J by 3 bases, and 10 bases separated the two germline ends. The CDR3 consists of 14 residues. Germline-derived CDR1 and CDR2 are SGHDT and YYEEEE. The CDR3: CASSMWGANEKLFF. The CDR3 DNA is TGTGCCAGCAGCATGTGGGGAGCTAATGAAAAACTGTTTTTT. The whole variable domain, remainder taken from reference TRBV5-6 and TRBJ1-4, is DAGVTQSPTHLIKTRGQQVTLRCSPKSGHDTVSWYQQALGQGPQFIFQYYEEEERQRGNFPDRFSGHQFPNYSSELNVNALLLGDSALYLCASSMWGANEKLFFGSGTQLSVL.

The gene calls are TRBV18 and TRBJ1-1; D unclear. The CDR3 is 13 amino acids. Germline CDR1 is KGHSH and CDR2 is LQKENI. Trimming stripped 5 bases from V and 1 base from J, with 8 bases between. DNA for the CDR3: TGTGCCAGCTCATCTCAGGAGAACACTGAAGCTTTCTTT. Protein product: CASSSQENTEAFF.

The V and J genes are TRBV27 and TRBJ2-3, with 9 bases aligning to TRBD1. V lost 3 bases and J lost 2; bases outside the gene matches: 15. The CDR3 covers 19 residues. Germline V gives CDR1 MNHEY, CDR2 SMNVEV (reference sequence). The CDR3 nucleotides read TGTGCCAGCAGTTTTCGTGGGACCATACAGGGGGCCGACACAGATACGCAGTATTTT. It codes for CASSFRGTIQGADTDTQYF.